This T cell receptor beta chain was sequenced during a study of post-analysis software for immune sequencing data. Study-wide results and limits: Controls' normalized Chao1 diversity significantly exceeded that of multiple sclerosis patients. Comparison of patients with controls showed a handful of TRBV segments more frequent in patients, TRBV5-6, TRBV5-1 and TRBV20-1 among them. With F measure, samples from one preparation batch clustered together strongly.

There are 17 residues in the CDR3. Germline V gene data show CDR1 as SGHVS and CDR2 as FNYEAQ. The V and J ends lost 2 bases and 10 bases, in that order; junction bases with no gene match: 15. About this clonotype: Its target is unknown.

Built from TCR beta cDNA, the libraries had unique molecular identifiers in them. The authors obtained 400,000 to 600,000 cDNA molecules from approximately 1 to 10 million T cells. TCRdb re-derived calls from the PCR reads in MiXCR, one entry per CDR3 protein. Of about 540,000 distinct CDR3 sequences detected, 30% to 40% appear once; the ten largest clones hold 6%. The TCR originated in a girl aged 2-17 years with multiple sclerosis. The material sequenced was blood. This chain connects TRBV7-6 to TRBJ2-1, with 9 bases identical to TRBD2. The CDR3 reads CASSLSLAGDQSSEQFF. The CDR3 DNA follows: TGTGCCAGCAGCTTATCTTTAGCGGGGGACCAATCTTCCGAGCAGTTCTTC.